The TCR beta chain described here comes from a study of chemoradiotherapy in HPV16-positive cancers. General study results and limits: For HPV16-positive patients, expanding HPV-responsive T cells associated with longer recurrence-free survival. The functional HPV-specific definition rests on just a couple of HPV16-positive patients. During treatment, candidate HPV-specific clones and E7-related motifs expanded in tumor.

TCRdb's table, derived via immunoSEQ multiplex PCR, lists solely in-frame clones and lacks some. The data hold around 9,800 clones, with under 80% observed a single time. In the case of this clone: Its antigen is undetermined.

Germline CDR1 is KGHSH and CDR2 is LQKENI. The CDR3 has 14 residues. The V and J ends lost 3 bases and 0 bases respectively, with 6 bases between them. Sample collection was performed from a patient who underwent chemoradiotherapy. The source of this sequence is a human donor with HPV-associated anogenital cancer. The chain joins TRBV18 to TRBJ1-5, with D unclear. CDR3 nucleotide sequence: TGTGCCAGCTCACCCCAGAATAGCAATCAGCCCCAGCATTTT. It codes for CASSPQNSNQPQHF.